A selection of T cell receptor beta chains follows, all from one sample in a study of response to subunit inactivated influenza vaccine. TCRdb redid the calling of the RT-PCR reads with MiXCR, one entry per CDR3 protein. There are about 530,000 distinct CDR3 sequences in the sample; approximately 13% occur only once, and roughly 13% lies in the top ten. Material: PBMCs from blood, obtained roughly 45 days after vaccination. These receptors all come from a man aged 50 to 60 who received an inactivated influenza vaccine. The conserved cysteine and the conserved F or W are not part of the CDR3 here.

TRBV20-1	TRBJ2-5	SARDPHALQETQY
TRBV5-1	TRBJ2-1	ASSPGTATYNEQF
TRBV7-8	TRBJ2-2	ASSVTPSGVTGELF
TRBV7-2	TRBJ1-2	ASSLSDRGYGYT
TRBV4-2	TRBJ2-1	ASSQVTGDEQF
TRBV2	TRBJ2-4	ASSGRVKNIQY
TRBV12-3/TRBV12-4	TRBJ1-6	ASNVGQSGSPLH
TRBV7-9	TRBJ2-1	ASTSAAVYNEQF
TRBV3-1	TRBJ2-1	ASSQASSGGFSF
TRBV20-1	TRBJ1-2	SARGQGARTNYGYT
TRBV5-1	TRBJ2-6	ASSLMGQSINSGANVLT
TRBV10-3	TRBJ1-5	AISQGQGSNQPQH
TRBV5-1	TRBJ2-1	ASSLETSGGGEQF
TRBV7-2	TRBJ2-6	ASSSGTSANVLT
TRBV5-1	TRBJ2-3	ASSLESGTDTQY
TRBV20-1	TRBJ2-7	SARSESRTSGYYEQY
TRBV20-1	TRBJ2-7	SAREARRDLYEQY
TRBV6-2/TRBV6-3	TRBJ2-4	ASSRGIGLAVSLAKNIQY
TRBV11-2	TRBJ2-7	ASSPTGALYEQY
TRBV13	TRBJ1-3	ASSLGQGVRNTIY
TRBV24-1	TRBJ2-1	ATSDPGQGFYNEQF
TRBV20-1	TRBJ2-3	SPTSGEDTDTQY
TRBV4-1	TRBJ2-2	ASSPHIKGGTGELF
TRBV6-6	TRBJ1-5	ASSGQDNQPQH
TRBV10-1	TRBJ1-5	ASSRSSRDRVFGNQPQH
TRBV7-2	TRBJ1-2	ASRAGVANYGYT
TRBV20-1	TRBJ2-1	SARAGGLPVNNEQF
TRBV7-2	TRBJ2-3	ASSLTASTDTQY
TRBV29-1	TRBJ2-1	SGCESGGSYNEQF
TRBV12-3/TRBV12-4	TRBJ2-2	ASSFVENTGELF
TRBV30	TRBJ2-7	AWSSTNPYEQY
TRBV18	TRBJ1-1	ASSPATGGGTEAF
TRBV3-1	TRBJ2-1	ASSQASGGGNEQF
TRBV28	TRBJ2-1	ASSLGRVTYNEQF
TRBV7-9	TRBJ2-3	ASRERGRDTSTDTQY
TRBV7-9	TRBJ2-6	ASSLGQARANVLT
TRBV3-1	TRBJ1-2	ASSPLQGAGYT
TRBV5-1	TRBJ2-3	ASSLGGGYGTDTQY
TRBV11-2	TRBJ2-7	ASSPPTSGTPYEQY
TRBV12-3/TRBV12-4	TRBJ2-5	ASSPGTSGIYQETQY
TRBV29-1	TRBJ1-1	SVDWGVTPANTEAF
TRBV5-1	TRBJ2-7	ASSYGTSPRYSYEQY
TRBV20-1	TRBJ2-7	SATDPSYEQY
TRBV5-1	TRBJ2-5	ASSRRTSAEETQY
TRBV7-9	TRBJ1-2	ASSRGSGGYT
TRBV7-2	TRBJ2-2	ASRSGTSLTGELF
TRBV12-3/TRBV12-4	TRBJ2-1	ASSGEGEGNEQF
TRBV5-1	TRBJ2-1	ASQSGGSHNEQF
TRBV6-2/TRBV6-3	TRBJ1-5	ASSDLTGGYQPQH
TRBV11-3	TRBJ2-1	AISRGTSGSSEQF
TRBV4-3	TRBJ2-2	ASSQERNTGELF
TRBV6-1	TRBJ2-3	ASSYNADTQY
TRBV6-5	TRBJ1-2	ASSYSLAGGDYGYT
TRBV12-3/TRBV12-4	TRBJ1-4	ASSFGQGHNEKLF